This TCR beta chain is from a study of regulatory T cells. Study-wide results and caveats: Regulatory T cells showed the strongest V-J pair restriction and V/J gene skewing among patient repertoires. In CD3G-deficient patients, conventional CD4+ T cells were enriched for hydrophobic CDR3 residues at positions 6 and 7.

The CDR3 consists of 15 residues. Germline V lookup: CDR1 MDHEN, CDR2 SYDVKM. The V end was cut by 4 bases, the J end by 5 bases, with 18 bases between. All CD3G-deficient patients showed autoimmunity, more severe in two. Patients aged 2 to 39 years had fewer naive T cells. Sorting split CD4+ cells into CD25-high CD127-low Tregs and CD25-low CD127-high conventional T cells. Primers: 52 TRBV forward and 13 TRBJ reverse. Clones were sequenced by immunoSEQ multiplex PCR, and TCRdb holds only the in-frame ones, with some missing. The table lists about 35,000 clones, approximately 89% of them singletons. Comment on this clone: The antigen is undetermined.

The TCR sequence derives from a person between 18 and 35 years old with CD3G deficiency. Sequenced material: conventional CD4+ T cells sorted from blood. The genes are TRBV28 and TRBJ2-7; D is perhaps TRBD2 (5 bases). Written as DNA, the CDR3 is TGTGCCAGCAGTTCAGCCTCGTCGGGATGGGACGAGCAGTACTTC. Translating it yields CASSSASSGWDEQYF.